This T cell receptor beta chain was profiled in a study of shared clonotypes between healthy human individuals. Study summary: CD4 naive and CD4 memory each took three plates per donor, while CD8 naive took two and CD8 memory one.

This table comes from immunoSEQ multiplex PCR, and its TCRdb copy is limited to in-frame clones, with some not included. The sample holds approximately 640,000 clones, 90% seen once. Per the germline V gene, CDR1 is SGDLS and CDR2 is YYNGEE. V shed 3 bases and J 3 bases; nucleotides not matched to a gene: 4. The CDR3 contains 15 residues. The sequenced sample consisted of memory CD8+ T cells from PBMCs. Subset described: CD45RO+ cells pooled with CCR7-negative TemRA cells. The genes are TRBV9 and TRBJ1-5; 9 nucleotides align to TRBD1. This clonotype was sampled from a man aged 18 to 35 in good health. Some clones in this sample may be carry-over from other donors' samples. The CDR3 DNA reads as TGTGCCAGCAGCGGGACAGGGGAGGACAATCAGCCCCAGCATTTT. It is translated as CASSGTGEDNQPQHF.